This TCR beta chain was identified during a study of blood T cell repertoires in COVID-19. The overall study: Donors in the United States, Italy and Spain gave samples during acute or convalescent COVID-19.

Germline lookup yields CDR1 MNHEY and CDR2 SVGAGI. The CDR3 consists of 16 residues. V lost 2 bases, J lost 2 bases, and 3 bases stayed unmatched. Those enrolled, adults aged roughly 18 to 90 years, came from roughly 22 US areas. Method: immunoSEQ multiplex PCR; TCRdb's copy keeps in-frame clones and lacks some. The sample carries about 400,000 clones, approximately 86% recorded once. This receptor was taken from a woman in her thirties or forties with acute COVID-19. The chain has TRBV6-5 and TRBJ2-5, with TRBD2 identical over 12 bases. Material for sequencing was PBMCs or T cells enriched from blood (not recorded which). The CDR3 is CASSYTGTSGQETQYF. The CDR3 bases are TGTGCCAGCAGTTACACGGGGACTAGCGGGCAAGAGACCCAGTACTTC.